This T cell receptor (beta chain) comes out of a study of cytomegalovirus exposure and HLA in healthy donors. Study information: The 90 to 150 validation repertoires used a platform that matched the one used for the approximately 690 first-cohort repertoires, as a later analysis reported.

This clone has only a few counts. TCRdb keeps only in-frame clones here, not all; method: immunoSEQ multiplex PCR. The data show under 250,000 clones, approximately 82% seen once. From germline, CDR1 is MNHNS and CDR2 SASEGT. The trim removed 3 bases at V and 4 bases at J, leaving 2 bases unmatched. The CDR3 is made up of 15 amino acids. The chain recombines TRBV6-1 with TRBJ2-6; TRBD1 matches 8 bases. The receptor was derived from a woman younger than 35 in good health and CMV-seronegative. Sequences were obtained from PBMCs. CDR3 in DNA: TGTGCCAGCAGTGAGACAGGGGAAGGGGCCAACGTCCTGACTTTC. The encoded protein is CASSETGEGANVLTF.